One and the same sample provided the 12 T cell receptor beta chains below, sequenced in a study of T cells after yellow fever vaccination. TCRdb recomputed calls from the 5' RACE reads with MiXCR, one row per CDR3 protein. The profile shows some 560,000 distinct CDR3 sequences, about 19% of them singletons. The material sequenced was PBMCs, taken 15 days after the yellow fever booster vaccination. The receptors here all came from a man under 40 who received the YFV17D yellow fever vaccine.

The chain links TRBV29-1 to TRBJ2-7, with 9 bases matching TRBD1. The V and J ends lost 5 bases and 7 bases, in that order; junction bases with no gene match: 18. Per germline, CDR1 SQVTM and CDR2 ANQGSEA. The CDR3 consists of 16 residues. Here the CDR3 reads CSVLHRGTGSSREQYF. In DNA, the CDR3 is TGCAGCGTTTTACACCGCGGGACAGGGTCTTCCAGGGAGCAGTACTTC.

The V call is TRBV7-2, the J call TRBJ2-1; D is unclear. Germline V CDR1 and CDR2: SGHTA, FQGNSA. The CDR3 extends over 14 amino acids. The V and J ends lost 6 bases and 5 bases respectively, with 14 bases between them. The CDR3 DNA reads as TGTGCCAGCAGTATTGCGGTACCCAACAATGAGCAGTTCTTC. This translates into CASSIAVPNNEQFF.

This clonotype was seen more than once but under ten times. The chain uses TRBV30 and TRBJ1-1; D is ambiguous. Germline V gives CDR1 GTSNPN, CDR2 SVGIG (reference sequence). The CDR3 covers 13 residues. V lost 0 bases and J 0 bases, leaving 5 bases between the germline ends. The CDR3 loop is CAWSVRLNTEAFF. CDR3 in DNA: TGTGCCTGGAGTGTGAGGCTGAACACTGAAGCTTTCTTT.

The rearrangement joins TRBV29-1 to TRBJ2-1; TRBD2 aligns across 8 bases. V shed 4 bases and J 3 bases; nucleotides not matched to a gene: 5. There are 14 residues in the CDR3. Germline V gene data show CDR1 as SQVTM and CDR2 as ANQGSEA. CDR3 coding DNA: TGCAGCGTTGCGGGGGGGGCTGGCTACAATGAGCAGTTCTTC. Encoded protein: CSVAGGAGYNEQFF.

The chain is built from TRBV5-1 and TRBJ2-7; 7 nucleotides line up with TRBD1. The CDR3 consists of 14 residues. V was clipped by 4 bases and J by 3 bases; unmatched bases: 7. Germline V gene lookup returns CDR1 SGHRS and CDR2 YFSETQ. CDR3 coding DNA: TGCGCCAGCAGCCGGGACAGTCACTACTACGAGCAGTACTTC. Its protein is CASSRDSHYYEQYF.

The genes are TRBV15 and TRBJ2-1; maybe TRBD1 (6 bases). The germline V and J ends were trimmed by 5 bases and 0 bases, with 29 bases remaining between them. CDR1 and CDR2 (germline): LNHNV, YYDKDF (reference sequence). This CDR3 comprises 21 residues. DNA of the CDR3: TGTGCCACCAGCGGGGGACACGTGGTGGACACCCAGAAAAGCTCCTACAATGAGCAGTTCTTC. Translation: CATSGGHVVDTQKSSYNEQFF.

Only a few counts were recorded for this clonotype. J is TRBJ1-2 and V is TRBV20-1; no firm D call. V was trimmed by 1 base and J by 2 bases, leaving 8 bases between them. The CDR3 has 13 amino acids. Germline loops: CDR1 DFQATT, CDR2 SNEGSKA (reference sequence). CDR3 residues: CSARGLQNYGYTF. In DNA form, the CDR3 reads TGCAGTGCTAGAGGGCTACAGAACTATGGCTACACCTTC.

The chain carries TRBV6-2 or TRBV6-3 and TRBJ2-5, with D unclear. Trimming stripped 2 bases from V and 5 bases from J, with 18 bases between. Germline CDR1 reads MNHEY; CDR2 reads SVGEGT. The CDR3 covers 16 residues. DNA of the CDR3: TGTGCCAGCAGTTACGGAGTGGCGCTCCCTCAGGAGACCCAGTACTTC. Its protein is CASSYGVALPQETQYF.

The V call is TRBV3-1, the J call TRBJ2-7, with unresolved D. The CDR3 length is 11 residues. V dropped 2 bases and J dropped 5 bases, with 4 bases sitting between them. Germline lookup yields CDR1 LGHDT and CDR2 YNNKEL (reference sequence). In DNA form, the CDR3 reads TGTGCCAGCAGCCAATCTCACGAGCAGTACTTC. Its translation: CASSQSHEQYF.

The chain is built from TRBV20-1 and TRBJ2-5; 11 nucleotides agree with TRBD2. Germline V lookup: CDR1 DFQATT, CDR2 SNEGSKA (reference sequence). J gave up 4 bases and V 5 bases, and 6 bases lay outside the gene matches. This CDR3 is built from 14 residues. As DNA, the CDR3 is TGCAGTGCTCCCGGGACTAGCGGAAGAGAGACCCAGTACTTC. Translating it yields CSAPGTSGRETQYF.

This rearrangement joins TRBV5-1 to TRBJ2-1; TRBD2 agrees at 8 bases. Germline trimming cut 4 bases from V and 7 bases from J; bases unmatched to any gene: 7. CDR1 SGHRS and CDR2 YFSETQ come from the germline V gene. The CDR3 has 14 amino acids. The CDR3 here is CASSRGGSPNEQFF. The CDR3, as DNA: TGCGCCAGCAGCCGCGGGGGGAGCCCGAATGAGCAGTTCTTC.

The V and J genes are TRBV11-3 and TRBJ1-5; D unresolved. The germline V gene encodes CDR1 SGHNT and CDR2 YENEEA. V lost 0 bases, J lost 4 bases, and 7 bases lay in between. The CDR3 runs 14 residues. This CDR3 reads CASSLDRLNQPQHF. Here the CDR3 DNA reads TGTGCCAGCAGCTTAGATAGGTTAAATCAGCCCCAGCATTTT.